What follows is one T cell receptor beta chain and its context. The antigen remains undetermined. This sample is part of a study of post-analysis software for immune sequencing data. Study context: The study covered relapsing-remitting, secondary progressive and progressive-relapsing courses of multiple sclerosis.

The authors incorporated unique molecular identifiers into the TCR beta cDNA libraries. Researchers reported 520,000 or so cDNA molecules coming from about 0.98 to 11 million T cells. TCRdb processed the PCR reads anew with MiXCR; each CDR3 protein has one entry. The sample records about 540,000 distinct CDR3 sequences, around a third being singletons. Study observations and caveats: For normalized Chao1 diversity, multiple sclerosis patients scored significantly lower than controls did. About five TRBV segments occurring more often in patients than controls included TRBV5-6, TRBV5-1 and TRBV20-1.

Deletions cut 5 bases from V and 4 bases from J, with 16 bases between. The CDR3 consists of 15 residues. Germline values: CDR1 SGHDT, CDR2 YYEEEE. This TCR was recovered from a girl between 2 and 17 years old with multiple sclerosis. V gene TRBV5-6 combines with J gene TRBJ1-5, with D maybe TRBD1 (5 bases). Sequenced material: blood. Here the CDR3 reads CASSLGGAENQPQHF. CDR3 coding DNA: TGTGCCAGCAGTTTAGGAGGGGCTGAGAATCAGCCCCAGCATTTT.